The source of this TCR beta chain is a study of shared clonotypes between healthy human individuals. The run depth of the assay was deep. Data came from immunoSEQ multiplex PCR; TCRdb stores just in-frame clones and leaves some out. Here the sample spans just over 2,000,000 clones, about 95% being singletons. This clone was counted between two and nine times. Antigen specificity is unknown. Other nucleotide sequences from this sample produce the same CDR3. In the naive CD8 group, cells lacked CD45RO and were positively selected for CCR7, so terminally differentiated effector memory CD45RA+ cells were left out. Study results and caveats: A reduction in generation probabilities was seen for non-shared clonotypes relative to those shared by all four donors. Naive subsets generally exceeded memory subsets in estimated richness.

Sequencing was performed on naive CD8+ T cells sorted from blood. The clonotype originates from a man aged 18 to 29 in good health.

CDR3 amino acids: CASSQGGETQYF. Here the CDR3 DNA reads TGCGCCAGCAGCCAAGGGGGGGAGACCCAGTACTTC. V gene TRBV4-3 combines with J gene TRBJ2-5; the D call may be TRBD1 or TRBD2 (5 bases each). Looked up from germline, CDR1 is LGHNA and CDR2 is YSLEER. The V and J ends lost 1 base and 5 bases respectively, with 5 bases between them. The CDR3 is 12 residues long.